This note documents a single T cell receptor beta chain sequence. This specimen belongs to a study of blood T cell repertoires in COVID-19. Overall study context: Acute and convalescent COVID-19 samples came from the United States, Italy and Spain. The cDNA or gDNA used as material had been derived from T cells, B-cell-depleted T cells, or PBMCs.

CDR3 size: 17 residues. Germline-derived CDR1 and CDR2 are LGHDT and YNNKEL (reference sequence). V was pared by 4 bases and J by 5 bases, with 20 bases between. The repertoire was sequenced with immunoSEQ multiplex PCR; TCRdb's copy has only in-frame clones and lacks some. The sample lists roughly 250,000 clones, roughly 90% occurring once. This receptor was identified in a man aged 60-69 years who had recovered from COVID-19. What was sequenced was peripheral blood. This chain uses TRBV3-1 (or the pseudogene TRBV3-2) with TRBJ2-2; D possibly corresponds to TRBD1 (6 bases). CDR3 amino acids: CASSRPEGTGRTGELFF. CDR3 bases: TGTGCCAGCAGCCGACCCGAGGGCACAGGGCGAACCGGGGAGCTGTTTTTT.